This T cell receptor (beta chain) stems from a study of a mutant IDH1 vaccine in newly diagnosed glioma. On the study more broadly: Once 4-6 weeks had passed after radiotherapy alone, vaccination started, or it started with temozolomide cycles.

Documented time point: week 23, last vaccination. Every vaccine dose comprised 300 ug of mutant IDH1 20-mer peptide plus topical imiquimod. This CDR3 comprises 14 residues. CDR1 and CDR2 (germline): SNHLY, FYNNEI. V dropped 5 bases and J dropped 0 bases, with 8 bases sitting between them. Concerning this clone: Its matching antigen is unknown.

Some clones are missing from TCRdb's copy, which holds only in-frame ones; the method was immunoSEQ multiplex PCR. In the table there are 65,000 or so clones, 85% of which are singletons. The rearrangement links TRBV2 to TRBJ1-3, with D perhaps matching TRBD1 (6 bases). The sequenced sample was PBMCs, obtained from a glioma patient whose treatment included an IDH1 peptide vaccine. The TCR originated in a man aged 25 to 45 with glioma. The CDR3 region is CASSTGSSGNTIYF. CDR3 in DNA: TGTGCCAGCAGTACAGGGAGCTCTGGAAACACCATATATTTT.